The T cell receptor (beta chain) described here comes from a study of metastatic and nonmetastatic thyroid tumors. TCRdb ran MiXCR on the PCR reads. Of fewer than 55,000 clones in the sample, roughly 16% are singletons; the top ten hold approximately 23%. Germline values: CDR1 ENHRY, CDR2 SYGVKD. There are 17 residues in the CDR3. V dropped 0 bases and J dropped 8; count of bases not matched to a gene: 10. No patient had received any treatment before thyroid surgery. The sample holds many counts of this clone. V and J are TRBV10-3 and TRBJ2-1, with 10 bases fitting TRBD1. The receptor's source is a female donor with papillary thyroid cancer or a benign thyroid nodule (not recorded which). Some clones in this sample may be carry-over from other donors' samples. The specimen was blood. The DNA for the CDR3 is TGTGCCATCAGTGAGTCCCGAGCCGGGACAGGGGCTGATGAGCAGTTCTTC. Residues: CAISESRAGTGADEQFF.